This note documents a single T cell receptor (beta chain) sequence. The CDR3 is made up of 14 amino acids. Germline assignment: CDR1 SQVTM and CDR2 ANQGSEA. The germline V and J ends were trimmed by 2 bases and 3 bases, with 10 bases remaining between them. This specimen comes from a study of T-cell reconstitution after alpha-beta-depleted transplantation in children. Library preparation (for TCRbeta) was performed with unique molecular identifiers. TCRdb re-called the PCR reads with MiXCR, one entry per CDR3 protein. The data hold 260,000 or so distinct CDR3 sequences, with 12% observed a single time.

This clonotype was sampled from a human donor who donated a stem cell graft to a child with acute lymphoblastic leukemia. Sequenced material: PBMCs from the stem cell graft donor, taken from the stem cell graft. J is TRBJ2-2 and V is TRBV29-1, with TRBD2 as a possible D gene (6 bases). CDR3 loop: CSVELSGYTGELFF. The DNA of the CDR3 is TGCAGCGTTGAACTTAGCGGTTACACCGGGGAGCTGTTTTTT.